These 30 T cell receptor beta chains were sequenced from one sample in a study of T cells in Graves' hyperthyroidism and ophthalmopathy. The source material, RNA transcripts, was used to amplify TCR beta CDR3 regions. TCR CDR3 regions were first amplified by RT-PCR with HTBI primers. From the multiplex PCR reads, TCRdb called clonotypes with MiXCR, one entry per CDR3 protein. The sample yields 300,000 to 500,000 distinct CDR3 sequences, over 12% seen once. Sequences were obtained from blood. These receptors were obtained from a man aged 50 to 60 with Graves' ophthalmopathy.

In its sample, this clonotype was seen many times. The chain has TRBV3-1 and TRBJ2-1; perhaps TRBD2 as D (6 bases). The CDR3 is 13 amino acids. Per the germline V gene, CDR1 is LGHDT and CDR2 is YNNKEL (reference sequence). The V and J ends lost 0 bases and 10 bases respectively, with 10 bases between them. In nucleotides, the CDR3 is TGTGCCAGCAGCCAAGATCCCAGCGGGGAGCAGTTCTTC. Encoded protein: CASSQDPSGEQFF.

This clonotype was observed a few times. CDR3: CATSRARGSGEQYF. The CDR3 bases are TGTGCCACCAGCAGAGCCCGGGGGTCCGGGGAGCAGTACTTC. The chain has TRBV15 and TRBJ2-7; maybe TRBD2 (6 bases). Trimming took 1 base from V and 7 from J, leaving 14 bases between them. Germline assignment: CDR1 LNHNV and CDR2 YYDKDF (reference sequence). The CDR3 is 14 residues long.

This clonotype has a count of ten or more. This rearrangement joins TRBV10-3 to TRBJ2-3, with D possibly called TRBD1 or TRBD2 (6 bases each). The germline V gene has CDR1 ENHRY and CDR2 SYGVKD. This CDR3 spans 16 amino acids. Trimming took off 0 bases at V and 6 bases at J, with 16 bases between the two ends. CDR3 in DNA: TGTGCCATCAGTGAGTCGTACGGGGGCGCCGGGGATACGCAGTATTTT. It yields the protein CAISESYGGAGDTQYF.

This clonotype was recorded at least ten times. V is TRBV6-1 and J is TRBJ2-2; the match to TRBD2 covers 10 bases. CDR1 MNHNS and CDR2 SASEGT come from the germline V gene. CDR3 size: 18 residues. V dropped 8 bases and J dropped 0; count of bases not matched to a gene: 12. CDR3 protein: CASRLGSGRAANTGELFF. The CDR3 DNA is TGTGCCAGCCGGTTGGGGAGCGGGAGGGCCGCGAACACCGGGGAGCTGTTTTTT.

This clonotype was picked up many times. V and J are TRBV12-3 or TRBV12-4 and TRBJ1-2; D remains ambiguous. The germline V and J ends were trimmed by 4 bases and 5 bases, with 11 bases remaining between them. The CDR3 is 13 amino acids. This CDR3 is CASSSDGLYGYTF. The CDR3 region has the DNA TGTGCCAGCAGTTCCGACGGACTTTATGGCTACACCTTC.

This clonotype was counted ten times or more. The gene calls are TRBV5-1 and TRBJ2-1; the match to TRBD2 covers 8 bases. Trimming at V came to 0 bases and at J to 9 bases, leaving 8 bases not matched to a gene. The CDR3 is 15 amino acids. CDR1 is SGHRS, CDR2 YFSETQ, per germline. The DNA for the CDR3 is TGCGCCAGCAGCTTGGCTAGCGGGCTAAAGAGTGAGCAGTTCTTC. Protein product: CASSLASGLKSEQFF. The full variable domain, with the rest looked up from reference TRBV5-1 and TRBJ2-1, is KAGVTQTPRYLIKTRGQQVTLSCSPISGHRSVSWYQQTPGQGLQFLFEYFSETQRNKGNFPGRFSGRQFSNSRSEMNVSTLELGDSALYLCASSLASGLKSEQFFGPGTRLTVL.

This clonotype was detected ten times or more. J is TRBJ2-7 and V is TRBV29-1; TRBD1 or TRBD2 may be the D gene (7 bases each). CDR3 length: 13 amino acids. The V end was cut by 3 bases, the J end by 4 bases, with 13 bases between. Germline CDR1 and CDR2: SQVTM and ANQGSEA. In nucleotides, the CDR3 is TGCAGCGTTGACCAGGGGGGGACGTACGAGCAGTACTTC. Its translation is CSVDQGGTYEQYF.

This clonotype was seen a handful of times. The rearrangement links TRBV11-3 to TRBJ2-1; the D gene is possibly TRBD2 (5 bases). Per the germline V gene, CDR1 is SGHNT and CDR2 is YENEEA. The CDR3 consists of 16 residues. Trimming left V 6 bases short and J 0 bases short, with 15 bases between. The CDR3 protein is CASSPVDYRSYNEQFF. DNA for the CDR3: TGTGCCAGCAGTCCAGTCGACTACCGCTCCTACAATGAGCAGTTCTTC.

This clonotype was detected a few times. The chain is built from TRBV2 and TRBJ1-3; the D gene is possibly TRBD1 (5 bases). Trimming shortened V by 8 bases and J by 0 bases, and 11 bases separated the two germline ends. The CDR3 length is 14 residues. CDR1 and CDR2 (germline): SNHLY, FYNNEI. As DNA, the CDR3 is TGTGCCAGCGGGACCGACTTCTCTGGAAACACCATATATTTT. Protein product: CASGTDFSGNTIYF.

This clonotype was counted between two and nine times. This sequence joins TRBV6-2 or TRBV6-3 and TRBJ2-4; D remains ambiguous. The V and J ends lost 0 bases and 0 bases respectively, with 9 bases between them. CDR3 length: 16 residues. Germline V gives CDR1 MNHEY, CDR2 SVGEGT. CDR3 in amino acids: CASSYSGMIAKNIQYF. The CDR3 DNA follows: TGTGCCAGCAGTTACTCGGGGATGATAGCCAAAAACATTCAGTACTTC.

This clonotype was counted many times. The CDR3 coding sequence is TGTGCCAGCAGCAACGGACCCTACGAGCAGTACTTC. It is translated as CASSNGPYEQYF. This rearrangement joins TRBV11-3 to TRBJ2-7; D ambiguous. This CDR3 is built from 12 residues. Germline V gives CDR1 SGHNT, CDR2 YENEEA. Trimming took off 5 bases at V and 2 bases at J, with 7 bases between the two ends.

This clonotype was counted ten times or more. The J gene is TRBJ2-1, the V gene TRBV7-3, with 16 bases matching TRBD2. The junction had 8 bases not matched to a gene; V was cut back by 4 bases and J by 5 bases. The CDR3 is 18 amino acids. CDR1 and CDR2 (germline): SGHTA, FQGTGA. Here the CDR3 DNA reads TGTGCCAGCAGCTCGGGACTAGCGGGAGGGTTAGGAGACAATGAGCAGTTCTTC. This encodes CASSSGLAGGLGDNEQFF. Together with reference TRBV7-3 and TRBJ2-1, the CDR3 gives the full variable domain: GAGVSQTPSNKVTEKGKYVELRCDPISGHTALYWYRQSLGQGPEFLIYFQGTGAADDSGLPNDRFFAVRPEGSVSTLKIQRTERGDSAVYLCASSSGLAGGLGDNEQFFGPGTRLTVL.

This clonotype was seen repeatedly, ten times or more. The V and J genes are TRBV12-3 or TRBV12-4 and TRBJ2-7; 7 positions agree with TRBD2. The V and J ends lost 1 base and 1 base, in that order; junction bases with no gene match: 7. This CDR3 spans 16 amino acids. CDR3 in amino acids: CASSLGGGATSYEQYF. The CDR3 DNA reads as TGTGCCAGCAGTTTAGGCGGGGGAGCTACTTCCTACGAGCAGTACTTC.

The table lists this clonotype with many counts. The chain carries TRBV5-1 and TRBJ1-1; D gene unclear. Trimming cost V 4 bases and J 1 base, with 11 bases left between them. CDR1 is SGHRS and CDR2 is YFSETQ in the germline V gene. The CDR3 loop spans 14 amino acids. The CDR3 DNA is TGCGCCAGCAGCCCAAAGGTGGGGAACACTGAAGCTTTCTTT. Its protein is CASSPKVGNTEAFF.

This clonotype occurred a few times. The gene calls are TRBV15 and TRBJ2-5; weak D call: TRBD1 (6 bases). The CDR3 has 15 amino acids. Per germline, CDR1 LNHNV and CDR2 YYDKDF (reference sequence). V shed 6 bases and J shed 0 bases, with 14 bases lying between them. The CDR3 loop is CATRKWPGDQETQYF. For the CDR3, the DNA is TGTGCCACCAGGAAATGGCCAGGGGACCAAGAGACCCAGTACTTC.

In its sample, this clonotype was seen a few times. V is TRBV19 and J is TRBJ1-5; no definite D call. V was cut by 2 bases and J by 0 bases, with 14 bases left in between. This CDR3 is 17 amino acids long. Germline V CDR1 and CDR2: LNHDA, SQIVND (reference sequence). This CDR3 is CASSITSRPNSNQPQHF. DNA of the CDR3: TGTGCCAGTAGTATAACTTCCCGGCCCAATAGCAATCAGCCCCAGCATTTT.

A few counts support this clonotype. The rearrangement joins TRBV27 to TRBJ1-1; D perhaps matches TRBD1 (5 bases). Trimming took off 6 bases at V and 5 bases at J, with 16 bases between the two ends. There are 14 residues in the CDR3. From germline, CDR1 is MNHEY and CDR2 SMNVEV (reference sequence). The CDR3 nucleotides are TGTGCCAGCAGGGGGGACTGGGGCGGAACTGAAGCTTTCTTT. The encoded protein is CASRGDWGGTEAFF.

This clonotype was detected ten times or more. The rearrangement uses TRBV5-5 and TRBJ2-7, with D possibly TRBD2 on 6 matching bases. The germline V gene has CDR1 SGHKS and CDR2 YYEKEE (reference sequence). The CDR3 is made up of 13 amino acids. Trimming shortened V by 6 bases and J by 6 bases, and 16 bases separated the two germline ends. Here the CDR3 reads CASNRDVGGEQYF. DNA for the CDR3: TGTGCCAGCAACCGGGACGTGGGGGGCGAGCAGTACTTC.

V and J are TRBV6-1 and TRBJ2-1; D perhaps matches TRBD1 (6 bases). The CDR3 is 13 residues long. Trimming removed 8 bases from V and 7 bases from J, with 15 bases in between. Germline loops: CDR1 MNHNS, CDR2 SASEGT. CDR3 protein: CASAGALKNEQFF. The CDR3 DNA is TGTGCCAGCGCAGGGGCCTTGAAAAATGAGCAGTTCTTC.

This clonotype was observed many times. CDR3 in DNA: TGTGCCTGGAGTTGGGCTAGCGGGAGCTACGAGCAGTACTTC. It yields the protein CAWSWASGSYEQYF. This sequence joins TRBV30 and TRBJ2-7; TRBD2 matches at 10 bases. CDR3 length: 14 amino acids. After removal of 2 bases from V and 3 bases from J, the junction contained 4 bases not matched to a gene. CDR1 is GTSNPN and CDR2 is SVGIG in the germline V gene (reference sequence).

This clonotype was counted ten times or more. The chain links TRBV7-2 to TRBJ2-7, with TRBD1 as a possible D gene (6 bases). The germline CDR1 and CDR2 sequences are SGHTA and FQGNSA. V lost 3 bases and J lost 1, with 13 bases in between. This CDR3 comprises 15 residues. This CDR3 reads CASSFAWQGSYEQYF. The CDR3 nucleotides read TGTGCCAGCAGCTTTGCGTGGCAGGGGTCCTACGAGCAGTACTTC.

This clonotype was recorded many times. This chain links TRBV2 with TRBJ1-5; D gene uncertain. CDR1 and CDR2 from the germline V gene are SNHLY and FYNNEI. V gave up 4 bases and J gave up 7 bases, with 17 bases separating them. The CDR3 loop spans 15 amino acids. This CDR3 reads CASSVDGLSGQPQHF. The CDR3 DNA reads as TGTGCCAGCAGTGTGGACGGGTTGTCCGGGCAGCCCCAGCATTTT. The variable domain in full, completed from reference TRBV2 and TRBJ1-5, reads EPEVTQTPSHQVTQMGQEVILRCVPISNHLYFYWYRQILGQKVEFLVSFYNNEISEKSEIFDDQFSVERPDGSNFTLKIRSTKLEDSAMYFCASSVDGLSGQPQHFGDGTRLSIL.

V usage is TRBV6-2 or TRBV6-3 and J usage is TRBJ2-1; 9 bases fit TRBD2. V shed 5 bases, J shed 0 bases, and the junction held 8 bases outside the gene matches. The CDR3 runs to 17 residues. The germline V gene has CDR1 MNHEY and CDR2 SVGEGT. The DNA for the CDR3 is TGTGCCAGCAGTGTAAATAGCGGGAGCCTCTCCTACAATGAGCAGTTCTTC. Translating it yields CASSVNSGSLSYNEQFF.

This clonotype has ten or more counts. CDR3 region: CASSYGFGQNQPQHF. For the CDR3, the DNA is TGTGCCAGCAGTTACGGCTTTGGGCAGAATCAGCCCCAGCATTTT. The rearrangement uses TRBV6-5 and TRBJ1-5; D call uncertain. The CDR3 runs to 15 residues. Germline values: CDR1 MNHEY, CDR2 SVGAGI. V was trimmed by 2 bases and J by 4 bases, leaving 12 bases between them.

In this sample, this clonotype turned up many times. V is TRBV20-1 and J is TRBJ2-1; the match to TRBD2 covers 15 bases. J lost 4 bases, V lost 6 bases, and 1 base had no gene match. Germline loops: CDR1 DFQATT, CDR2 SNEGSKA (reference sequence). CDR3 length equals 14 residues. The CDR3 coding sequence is TGCAGTGCAGGGACTAGCGGGAGGTACAATGAGCAGTTCTTC. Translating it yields CSAGTSGRYNEQFF.

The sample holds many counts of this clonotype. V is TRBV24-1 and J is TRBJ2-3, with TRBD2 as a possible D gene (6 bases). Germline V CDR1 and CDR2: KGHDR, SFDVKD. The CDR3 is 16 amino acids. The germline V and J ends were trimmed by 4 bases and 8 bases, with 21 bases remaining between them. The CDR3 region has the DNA TGTGCCACCAGTGACTGGGGCGGGATAGGGGCGTCTACGCAGTATTTT. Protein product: CATSDWGGIGASTQYF.

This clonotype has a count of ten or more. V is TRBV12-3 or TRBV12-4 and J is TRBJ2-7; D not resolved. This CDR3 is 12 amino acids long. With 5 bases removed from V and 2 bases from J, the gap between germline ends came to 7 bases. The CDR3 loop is CASSGVAYEQYF. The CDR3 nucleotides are TGTGCCAGCAGTGGGGTGGCCTACGAGCAGTACTTC.

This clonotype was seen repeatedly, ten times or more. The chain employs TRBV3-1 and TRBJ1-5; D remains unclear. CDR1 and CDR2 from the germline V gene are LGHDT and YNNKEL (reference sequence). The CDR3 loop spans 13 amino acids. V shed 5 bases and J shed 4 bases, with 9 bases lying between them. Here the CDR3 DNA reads TGTGCCAGCAGCACCCACCCAAATCAGCCCCAGCATTTT. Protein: CASSTHPNQPQHF.

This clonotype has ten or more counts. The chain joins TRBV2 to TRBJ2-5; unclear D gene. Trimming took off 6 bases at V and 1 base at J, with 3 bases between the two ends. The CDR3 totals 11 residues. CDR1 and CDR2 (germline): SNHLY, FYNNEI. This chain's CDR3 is CASSAQETQYF. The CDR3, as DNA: TGTGCCAGCAGCGCCCAAGAGACCCAGTACTTC. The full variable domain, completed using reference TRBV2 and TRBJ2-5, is EPEVTQTPSHQVTQMGQEVILRCVPISNHLYFYWYRQILGQKVEFLVSFYNNEISEKSEIFDDQFSVERPDGSNFTLKIRSTKLEDSAMYFCASSAQETQYFGPGTRLLVL.

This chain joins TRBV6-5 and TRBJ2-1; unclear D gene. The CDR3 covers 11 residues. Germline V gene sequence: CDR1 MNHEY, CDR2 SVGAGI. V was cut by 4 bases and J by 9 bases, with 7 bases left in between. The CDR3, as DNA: TGTGCCAGCAGTTCTTATAGTGAGCAGTTCTTC. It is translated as CASSSYSEQFF.